These T cell receptor beta chains were read from a single sample in a study of Ad26.COV2.S vaccination and SARS-CoV-2 variants. Only in-frame clones appear in the TCRdb table, and some are missing; sequencing was by immunoSEQ multiplex PCR. The sample holds 300,000 to 500,000 clones, about nine tenths seen once. This sample comprised peripheral blood, obtained in a trial of Ad26.COV2.S vaccine versus placebo. These receptors were obtained from a person between 18 and 65 years old who received the Ad26.COV2.S COVID-19 vaccine or a placebo. Each CDR3 is given with its conserved first and last residue. Each record gives: D gene, J gene, V gene, clone size, CDR3 protein, CDR3 DNA. D genes are given only for firm matches. The listing skips clone size in some rows; elsewhere it reads once, few, many or a size class.

d_gene: -
j_gene: TRBJ2-2
v_gene: TRBV18
abundance: -
CDR3aa: CASSSSLESGELFF
CDR3nt: TGTGCCAGCTCATCAAGCCTCGAGTCCGGGGAGCTGTTTTTT

d_gene: -
j_gene: TRBJ2-2
v_gene: TRBV6-5
abundance: -
CDR3aa: CASSLQNTGELFF
CDR3nt: TGTGCCAGCAGTTTACAGAACACCGGGGAGCTGTTTTTT

d_gene: TRBD1
j_gene: TRBJ2-7
v_gene: TRBV12-3/TRBV12-4
abundance: -
CDR3aa: CASRAGGYEQYF
CDR3nt: TGTGCCAGCCGTGCAGGGGGCTATGAGCAGTACTTC

d_gene: TRBD1
j_gene: TRBJ1-1
v_gene: TRBV2
abundance: -
CDR3aa: CASLLGQTNTEAFF
CDR3nt: TGTGCCAGCCTTCTGGGACAGACGAACACTGAAGCTTTCTTT

d_gene: -
j_gene: TRBJ2-1
v_gene: TRBV7-9
abundance: many
CDR3aa: CASTNGYQYNEQFF
CDR3nt: TGTGCCAGCACCAACGGATACCAATACAATGAGCAGTTCTTC

d_gene: -
j_gene: TRBJ2-7
v_gene: TRBV5-4
abundance: -
CDR3aa: CASSLAGTGLSHEQYF
CDR3nt: TGTGCCAGCAGCTTGGCCGGGACTGGCCTGTCCCACGAGCAGTACTTC

d_gene: -
j_gene: TRBJ1-6
v_gene: TRBV2
abundance: -
CDR3aa: CASSDREGVLASPLHF
CDR3nt: TGTGCCAGCAGTGACAGGGAGGGGGTTTTGGCTTCACCCCTCCACTTT

d_gene: TRBD1
j_gene: TRBJ2-7
v_gene: TRBV19
abundance: -
CDR3aa: CASSTRQGDYEQYF
CDR3nt: TGTGCCAGTAGTACCCGACAGGGAGATTACGAGCAGTACTTC

d_gene: -
j_gene: TRBJ1-5
v_gene: TRBV19
abundance: -
CDR3aa: CASSSAREGGQPQHF
CDR3nt: TGTGCCAGTAGTTCGGCCAGGGAAGGGGGTCAGCCCCAGCATTTT

d_gene: -
j_gene: TRBJ2-3
v_gene: TRBV15
abundance: -
CDR3aa: CATSPGGRETDTQYF
CDR3nt: TGTGCCACCAGCCCCGGGGGGCGGGAGACAGATACGCAGTATTTT

d_gene: TRBD2
j_gene: TRBJ2-3
v_gene: TRBV7-9
abundance: -
CDR3aa: CASSVTRGGTDTQYF
CDR3nt: TGTGCCAGCAGCGTAACCCGGGGGGGCACAGATACGCAGTATTTT

d_gene: -
j_gene: TRBJ2-5
v_gene: TRBV12-3/TRBV12-4
abundance: -
CDR3aa: CASSFRGETQYF
CDR3nt: TGTGCCAGCAGTTTTCGCGGGGAGACCCAGTACTTC

d_gene: TRBD1
j_gene: TRBJ2-7
v_gene: TRBV10-3
abundance: -
CDR3aa: CAISESIGTGVGGEQYF
CDR3nt: TGTGCCATCAGTGAGTCGATCGGGACAGGGGTTGGTGGCGAGCAGTACTTC

d_gene: -
j_gene: TRBJ1-1
v_gene: TRBV5-5
abundance: -
CDR3aa: CASSQLSGSTEAFF
CDR3nt: TGTGCCAGCAGCCAACTTTCAGGAAGCACTGAAGCTTTCTTT

d_gene: -
j_gene: TRBJ1-1
v_gene: TRBV18
abundance: -
CDR3aa: CASSPTQIRVTNTEAFF
CDR3nt: TGTGCCAGCTCACCCACCCAGATCAGGGTGACGAACACTGAAGCTTTCTTT

d_gene: -
j_gene: TRBJ2-1
v_gene: TRBV15
abundance: -
CDR3aa: CATSRDRYLYNEQFF
CDR3nt: TGTGCCACCAGCAGAGACAGGTATCTTTACAATGAGCAGTTCTTC

d_gene: -
j_gene: TRBJ2-1
v_gene: TRBV20-1
abundance: -
CDR3aa: CSASYRNEQFF
CDR3nt: TGCAGTGCGAGCTATAGGAATGAGCAGTTCTTC

d_gene: TRBD1
j_gene: TRBJ1-2
v_gene: TRBV6-1
abundance: -
CDR3aa: CASSEMGQGYYGYTF
CDR3nt: TGTGCCAGCAGTGAAATGGGACAGGGGTACTATGGCTACACCTTC

d_gene: -
j_gene: TRBJ2-1
v_gene: TRBV5-4
abundance: -
CDR3aa: CASSLAVGARDNEQFF
CDR3nt: TGTGCCAGCAGCTTGGCGGTGGGGGCTAGAGACAATGAGCAGTTCTTC

d_gene: -
j_gene: TRBJ1-2
v_gene: TRBV7-9
abundance: few
CDR3aa: CASSLHQGNNYGYTF
CDR3nt: TGTGCCAGCAGCTTACATCAGGGAAATAATTATGGCTACACCTTC

d_gene: TRBD1
j_gene: TRBJ1-3
v_gene: TRBV19
abundance: -
CDR3aa: CASSNTGESGNTIYF
CDR3nt: TGTGCCAGTAGTAATACAGGGGAATCTGGAAACACCATATATTTT

d_gene: TRBD1
j_gene: TRBJ1-4
v_gene: TRBV2
abundance: -
CDR3aa: CASRGGRVTNEKLFF
CDR3nt: TGTGCCAGCAGAGGGGGCAGGGTTACTAATGAAAAACTGTTTTTT

d_gene: TRBD1
j_gene: TRBJ1-2
v_gene: TRBV5-1
abundance: -
CDR3aa: CASSLTGEYGYTF
CDR3nt: TGCGCCAGCAGCTTGACAGGGGAGTATGGCTACACCTTC

d_gene: -
j_gene: TRBJ1-6
v_gene: TRBV12-2
abundance: -
CDR3aa: CAIILDRYSPLHF
CDR3nt: TGTGCAATCATCTTGGACAGGTATTCACCCCTCCACTTT

d_gene: -
j_gene: TRBJ2-3
v_gene: TRBV27
abundance: -
CDR3aa: CASSPKGHRAIGTDTQYF
CDR3nt: TGTGCCAGCAGTCCCAAGGGACACAGAGCCATAGGCACAGATACGCAGTATTTT

d_gene: -
j_gene: TRBJ1-4
v_gene: TRBV6-1
abundance: -
CDR3aa: CASSELATNEKLFF
CDR3nt: TGTGCCAGCAGTGAACTCGCAACTAATGAAAAACTGTTTTTT

d_gene: TRBD2
j_gene: TRBJ2-7
v_gene: TRBV4-1
abundance: once
CDR3aa: CASSPGGVYEQYF
CDR3nt: TGCGCCAGCAGTCCCGGGGGGGTCTACGAGCAGTACTTC

d_gene: -
j_gene: TRBJ1-4
v_gene: TRBV4-3
abundance: -
CDR3aa: CASSQDHRRGLEDLGEKLFF
CDR3nt: TGCGCCAGCAGCCAAGACCACCGGAGGGGTCTAGAGGATTTAGGGGAAAAACTGTTTTTT

d_gene: TRBD1
j_gene: TRBJ2-7
v_gene: TRBV6-5
abundance: few
CDR3aa: CASSPPGQAYEQYF
CDR3nt: TGTGCCAGCAGTCCGCCGGGACAGGCCTACGAGCAGTACTTC

d_gene: -
j_gene: TRBJ1-4
v_gene: TRBV19
abundance: -
CDR3aa: CASSTGRVSNEKLFF
CDR3nt: TGTGCCAGTAGTACCGGCAGGGTTTCTAATGAAAAACTGTTTTTT

d_gene: TRBD1
j_gene: TRBJ2-1
v_gene: TRBV25-1
abundance: -
CDR3aa: CASISGQGSYNEQFF
CDR3nt: TGTGCCAGCATAAGTGGACAGGGTTCCTACAATGAGCAGTTCTTC

d_gene: -
j_gene: TRBJ1-1
v_gene: TRBV7-9
abundance: -
CDR3aa: CASSLVYSLTEAFF
CDR3nt: TGTGCCAGCAGCTTAGTGTACAGCCTCACTGAAGCTTTCTTT

d_gene: -
j_gene: TRBJ1-1
v_gene: TRBV2
abundance: few
CDR3aa: CASSYEGGGTEAFF
CDR3nt: TGTGCCAGCAGTTACGAGGGGGGGGGCACTGAAGCTTTCTTT

d_gene: -
j_gene: TRBJ1-2
v_gene: TRBV9
abundance: -
CDR3aa: CASSPQGYYGYTF
CDR3nt: TGTGCCAGCAGCCCTCAGGGGTATTATGGCTACACCTTC

d_gene: -
j_gene: TRBJ1-1
v_gene: TRBV2
abundance: few
CDR3aa: CASSAGRVTEAFF
CDR3nt: TGTGCCAGCAGTGCGGGCAGGGTCACTGAAGCTTTCTTT

d_gene: -
j_gene: TRBJ2-2
v_gene: TRBV5-1
abundance: -
CDR3aa: CASSLGQGNTGELFF
CDR3nt: TGCGCCAGCAGCTTGGGTCAGGGGAACACCGGGGAGCTGTTTTTT

d_gene: -
j_gene: TRBJ2-6
v_gene: TRBV6-6
abundance: -
CDR3aa: CACSSFWAGANVLTF
CDR3nt: TGTGCCTGCTCATCCTTTTGGGCTGGGGCCAACGTCCTGACTTTC

d_gene: -
j_gene: TRBJ2-1
v_gene: TRBV6-6
abundance: once
CDR3aa: CATYSAPGEQFF
CDR3nt: TGTGCCACTTACAGTGCCCCGGGGGAGCAGTTCTTC

d_gene: TRBD1
j_gene: TRBJ2-5
v_gene: TRBV24-1
abundance: -
CDR3aa: CATGDPGRGKETQYF
CDR3nt: TGTGCCACGGGGGACCCAGGCAGGGGGAAAGAGACCCAGTACTTC

d_gene: -
j_gene: TRBJ2-3
v_gene: TRBV5-4
abundance: -
CDR3aa: CASSSGLTDTQYF
CDR3nt: TGTGCCAGCAGCTCGGGACTCACAGATACGCAGTATTTT

d_gene: -
j_gene: TRBJ1-6
v_gene: TRBV5-5
abundance: -
CDR3aa: CASSLGHNTSPLHF
CDR3nt: TGTGCCAGCAGCCTGGGCCATAACACTTCACCCCTCCACTTT

d_gene: TRBD2
j_gene: TRBJ2-2
v_gene: TRBV7-8
abundance: once
CDR3aa: CASSFGLAGANTGELFF
CDR3nt: TGTGCCAGCAGCTTTGGACTAGCGGGGGCCAACACCGGGGAGCTGTTTTTT

d_gene: -
j_gene: TRBJ2-7
v_gene: TRBV2
abundance: -
CDR3aa: CASSDRAGAGEQYF
CDR3nt: TGTGCCAGCAGTGATAGGGCAGGGGCTGGTGAGCAGTACTTC

d_gene: TRBD2
j_gene: TRBJ2-5
v_gene: TRBV4-3
abundance: once
CDR3aa: CASSQEISGNQETQYF
CDR3nt: TGCGCCAGCAGCCAAGAAATTAGCGGGAACCAAGAGACCCAGTACTTC

d_gene: TRBD2
j_gene: TRBJ2-5
v_gene: TRBV28
abundance: -
CDR3aa: CASSFSMGGGPIQETQYF
CDR3nt: TGTGCCAGCAGTTTTTCAATGGGGGGGGGACCGATCCAAGAGACCCAGTACTTC

d_gene: -
j_gene: TRBJ2-2
v_gene: TRBV11-2
abundance: -
CDR3aa: CASRRIRTGELFF
CDR3nt: TGTGCCAGCAGACGTATCAGGACCGGGGAGCTGTTTTTT

d_gene: -
j_gene: TRBJ2-2
v_gene: TRBV6-5
abundance: -
CDR3aa: CASSYRMELFF
CDR3nt: TGTGCCAGCAGTTACAGAATGGAGCTGTTTTTT

d_gene: TRBD1
j_gene: TRBJ1-1
v_gene: TRBV12-3/TRBV12-4
abundance: -
CDR3aa: CASSYSYRGEAFF
CDR3nt: TGTGCCAGCAGCTACTCATACAGGGGGGAAGCTTTCTTT

d_gene: TRBD2
j_gene: TRBJ2-3
v_gene: TRBV4-3
abundance: -
CDR3aa: CASSPDRTRGADTQYF
CDR3nt: TGCGCCAGCAGCCCAGACCGGACACGGGGGGCAGATACGCAGTATTTT

d_gene: -
j_gene: TRBJ2-5
v_gene: TRBV5-1
abundance: once
CDR3aa: CASSGGTAPGVTQYF
CDR3nt: TGCGCCAGCAGCGGAGGGACGGCACCCGGGGTGACCCAGTACTTC

d_gene: -
j_gene: TRBJ1-6
v_gene: TRBV6-5
abundance: -
CDR3aa: CASRGIYNSPLHF
CDR3nt: TGTGCCAGCCGGGGGATCTATAATTCACCCCTCCACTTT

d_gene: TRBD1
j_gene: TRBJ1-2
v_gene: TRBV19
abundance: -
CDR3aa: CASSTYRGPGNYGYTF
CDR3nt: TGTGCCAGTAGTACCTACAGGGGGCCGGGGAACTATGGCTACACCTTC

d_gene: -
j_gene: TRBJ1-1
v_gene: TRBV7-8
abundance: -
CDR3aa: CASRATEMGGTEAFF
CDR3nt: TGTGCCAGCAGGGCCACTGAGATGGGGGGCACTGAAGCTTTCTTT

d_gene: -
j_gene: TRBJ1-3
v_gene: TRBV6-6
abundance: -
CDR3aa: CASSYSDLAVGNTIYF
CDR3nt: TGTGCCAGCAGTTACTCAGATCTGGCGGTTGGAAACACCATATATTTT

d_gene: TRBD2
j_gene: TRBJ2-3
v_gene: TRBV11-2
abundance: -
CDR3aa: CASSILAGGPDTQYF
CDR3nt: TGTGCCAGCAGCATCTTAGCGGGGGGACCAGATACGCAGTATTTT